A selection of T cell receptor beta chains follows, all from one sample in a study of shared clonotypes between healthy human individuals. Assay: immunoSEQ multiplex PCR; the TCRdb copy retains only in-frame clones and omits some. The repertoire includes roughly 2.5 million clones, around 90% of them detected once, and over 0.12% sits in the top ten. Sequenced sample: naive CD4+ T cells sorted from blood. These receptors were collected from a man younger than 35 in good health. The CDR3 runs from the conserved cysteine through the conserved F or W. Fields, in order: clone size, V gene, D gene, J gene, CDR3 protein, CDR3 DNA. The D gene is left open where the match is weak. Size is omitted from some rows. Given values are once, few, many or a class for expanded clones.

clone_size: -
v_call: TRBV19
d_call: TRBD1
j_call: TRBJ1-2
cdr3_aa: CASHRGLSGYTF
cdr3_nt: TGTGCCAGCCACAGGGGGCTGAGTGGCTACACCTTC

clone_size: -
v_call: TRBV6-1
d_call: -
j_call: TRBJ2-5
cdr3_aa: CASSEAQKETQYF
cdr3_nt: TGTGCCAGCAGTGAAGCGCAGAAAGAGACCCAGTACTTC

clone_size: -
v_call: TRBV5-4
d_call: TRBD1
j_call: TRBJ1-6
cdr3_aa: CASSLAGTGASSPLHF
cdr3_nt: TGTGCCAGCAGCTTGGCAGGGACAGGGGCTAGTTCACCCCTCCACTTT

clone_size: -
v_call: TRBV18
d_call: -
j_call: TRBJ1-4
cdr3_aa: CASSPERTGNEKLFF
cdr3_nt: TGTGCCAGCTCACCAGAGAGGACGGGTAATGAAAAACTGTTTTTT

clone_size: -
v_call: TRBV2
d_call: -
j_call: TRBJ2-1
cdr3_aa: CASSEWGGVSSRYNEQFF
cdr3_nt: TGTGCCAGCAGTGAATGGGGCGGGGTATCCAGTCGATACAATGAGCAGTTCTTC

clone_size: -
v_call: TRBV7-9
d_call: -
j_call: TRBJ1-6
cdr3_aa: CASSPSLSSYNSPLHF
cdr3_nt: TGTGCCAGCAGCCCAAGCCTTAGCTCCTATAATTCACCCCTCCACTTT

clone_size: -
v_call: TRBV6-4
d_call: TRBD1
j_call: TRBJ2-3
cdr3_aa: CASSLQGQGSTDTQYF
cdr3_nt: TGTGCCAGCAGTCTCCAGGGACAGGGTAGCACAGATACGCAGTATTTT

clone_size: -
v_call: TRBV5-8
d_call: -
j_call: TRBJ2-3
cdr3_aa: CASSLAVLTSTDTQYF
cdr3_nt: TGTGCCAGCAGCTTGGCCGTCCTCACGAGCACAGATACGCAGTATTTT

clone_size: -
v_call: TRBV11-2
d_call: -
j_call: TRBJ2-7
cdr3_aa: CASSLDRFPGLNYEQYF
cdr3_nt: TGTGCCAGCAGCTTAGATCGATTTCCGGGACTCAACTACGAGCAGTACTTC

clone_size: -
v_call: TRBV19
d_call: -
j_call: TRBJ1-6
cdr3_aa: CASSTPYGGPHLPNSPLHF
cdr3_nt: TGTGCCAGTAGTACTCCGTACGGGGGGCCACACCTCCCTAATTCACCCCTCCACTTT

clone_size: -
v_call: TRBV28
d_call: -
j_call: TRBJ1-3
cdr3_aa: CASRPRGAGNTIYF
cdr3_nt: TGTGCCAGCAGGCCAAGGGGAGCCGGAAACACCATATATTTT

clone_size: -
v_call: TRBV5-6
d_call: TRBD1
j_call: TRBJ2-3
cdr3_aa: CASSPTGGAQDTQYF
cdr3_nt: TGTGCCAGCAGCCCTACAGGGGGCGCGCAAGATACGCAGTATTTT

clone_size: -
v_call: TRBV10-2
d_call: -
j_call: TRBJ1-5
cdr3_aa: CASSTGSNQPQHF
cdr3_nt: TGCGCCAGCAGCACGGGAAGCAATCAGCCCCAGCATTTT

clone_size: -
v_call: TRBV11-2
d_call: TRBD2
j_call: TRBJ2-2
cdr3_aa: CASSQVAGANTGELFF
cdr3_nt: TGTGCCAGCAGCCAAGTAGCGGGAGCTAACACCGGGGAGCTGTTTTTT

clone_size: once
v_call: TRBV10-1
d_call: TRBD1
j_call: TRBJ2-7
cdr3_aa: CASSESTRRGRDEQYF
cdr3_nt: TGCGCCAGCAGTGAGTCGACTCGTAGGGGGCGCGACGAGCAGTACTTC

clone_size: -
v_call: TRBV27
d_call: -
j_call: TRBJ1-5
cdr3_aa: CASSLGGADQPQHF
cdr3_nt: TGTGCCAGCAGTTTAGGAGGGGCTGATCAGCCCCAGCATTTT

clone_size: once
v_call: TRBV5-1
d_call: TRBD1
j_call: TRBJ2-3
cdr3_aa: CASSLGQGFATDTQYF
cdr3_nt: TGCGCCAGCAGCTTGGGACAGGGGTTCGCAACAGATACGCAGTATTTT

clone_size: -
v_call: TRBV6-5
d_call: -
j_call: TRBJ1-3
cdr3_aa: CASSYSWGAGNTIYF
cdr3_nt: TGTGCCAGCAGTTACTCGTGGGGTGCTGGAAACACCATATATTTT

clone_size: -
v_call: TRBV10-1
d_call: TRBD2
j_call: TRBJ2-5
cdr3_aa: CASSDGGLAGPHQETQYF
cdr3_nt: TGCGCCAGCAGTGATGGAGGACTAGCGGGCCCCCACCAAGAGACCCAGTACTTC

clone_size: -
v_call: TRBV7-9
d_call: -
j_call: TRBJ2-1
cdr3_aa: CASSPMKGSNEQFF
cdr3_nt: TGTGCCAGCAGCCCCATGAAGGGGAGCAATGAGCAGTTCTTC

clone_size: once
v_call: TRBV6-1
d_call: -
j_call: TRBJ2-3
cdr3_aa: CASNRERPYF
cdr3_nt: TGTGCCAGCAACAGAGAGAGGCCGTATTTT

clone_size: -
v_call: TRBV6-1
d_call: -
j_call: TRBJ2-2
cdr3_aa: CASSPRELGTGELFF
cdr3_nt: TGTGCCAGCAGTCCTCGGGAGCTCGGCACCGGGGAGCTGTTTTTT

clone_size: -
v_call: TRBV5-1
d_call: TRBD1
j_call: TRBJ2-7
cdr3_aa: CASSFDREKYEQYF
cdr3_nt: TGCGCCAGCAGCTTTGACAGGGAAAAATACGAGCAGTACTTC

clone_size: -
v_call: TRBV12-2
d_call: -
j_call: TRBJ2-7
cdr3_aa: CASRLGPPGYEQYF
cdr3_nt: TGTGCAAGTCGCTTAGGTCCCCCCGGCTACGAGCAGTACTTC

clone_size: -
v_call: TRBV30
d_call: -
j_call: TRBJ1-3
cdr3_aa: CAWSVGNSGNTIYF
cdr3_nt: TGTGCCTGGAGTGTAGGTAACTCTGGAAACACCATATATTTT

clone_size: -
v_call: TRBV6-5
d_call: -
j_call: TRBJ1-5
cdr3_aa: CASSYSRQPQHF
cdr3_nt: TGTGCCAGCAGTTACTCTAGGCAGCCCCAGCATTTT

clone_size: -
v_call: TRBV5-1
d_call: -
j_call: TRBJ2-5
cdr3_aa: CASSFGGMETQYF
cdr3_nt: TGCGCCAGCAGCTTTGGAGGGATGGAGACCCAGTACTTC

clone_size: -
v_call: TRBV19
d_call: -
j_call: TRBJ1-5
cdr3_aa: CASSIGSGNNQPQHF
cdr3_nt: TGTGCCAGTAGTATCGGGTCAGGGAACAATCAGCCCCAGCATTTT

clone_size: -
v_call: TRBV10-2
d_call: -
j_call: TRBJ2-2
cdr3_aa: CASSDQGMNTGELFF
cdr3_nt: TGCGCCAGCAGTGATCAGGGGATGAACACCGGGGAGCTGTTTTTT

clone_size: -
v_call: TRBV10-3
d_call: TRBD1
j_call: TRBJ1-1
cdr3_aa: CAISRTGQGETEAFF
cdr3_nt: TGTGCCATCAGCCGGACGGGACAGGGGGAAACTGAAGCTTTCTTT

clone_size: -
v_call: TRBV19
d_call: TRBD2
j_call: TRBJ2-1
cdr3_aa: CASSKTSAPYNEQFF
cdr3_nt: TGTGCCAGTAGTAAGACTAGCGCGCCCTACAATGAGCAGTTCTTC

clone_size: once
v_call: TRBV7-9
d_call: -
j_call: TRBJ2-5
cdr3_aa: CASSPFTGFQETQYF
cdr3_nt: TGTGCCAGCAGTCCATTCACAGGGTTCCAAGAGACCCAGTACTTC

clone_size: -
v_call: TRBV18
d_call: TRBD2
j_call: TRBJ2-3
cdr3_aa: CASSPPLLAGSQWQYF
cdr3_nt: TGTGCCAGCTCACCACCACTCCTAGCGGGGTCCCAATGGCAGTATTTT

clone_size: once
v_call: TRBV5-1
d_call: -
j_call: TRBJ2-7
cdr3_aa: CASSFSLGEQYF
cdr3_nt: TGCGCCAGCAGCTTTTCATTGGGCGAGCAGTACTTC

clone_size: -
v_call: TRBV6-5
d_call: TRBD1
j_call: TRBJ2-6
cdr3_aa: CASSNDRAGANVLTF
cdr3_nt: TGTGCCAGCAGTAACGACAGGGCTGGGGCCAACGTCCTGACTTTC

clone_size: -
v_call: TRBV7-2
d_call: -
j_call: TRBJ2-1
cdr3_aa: CASSLALGGAGEQFF
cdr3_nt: TGTGCCAGCAGCTTAGCGCTTGGGGGGGCCGGTGAGCAGTTCTTC

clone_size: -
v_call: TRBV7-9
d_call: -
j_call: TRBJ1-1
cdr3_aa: CASSWEQFAITEAFF
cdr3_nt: TGTGCCAGCAGCTGGGAACAGTTCGCAATCACTGAAGCTTTCTTT

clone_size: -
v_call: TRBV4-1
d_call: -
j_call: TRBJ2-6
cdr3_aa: CASSHPYRNSGANVLTF
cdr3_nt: TGCGCCAGCAGCCATCCCTACAGGAACTCTGGGGCCAACGTCCTGACTTTC

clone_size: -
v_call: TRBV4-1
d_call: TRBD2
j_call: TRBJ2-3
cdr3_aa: CASSQEDPSGTKDTQYF
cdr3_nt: TGCGCCAGCAGCCAAGAAGATCCTAGCGGAACAAAAGATACGCAGTATTTT

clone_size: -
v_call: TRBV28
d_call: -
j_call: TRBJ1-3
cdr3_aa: CASSSTGINGNTIYF
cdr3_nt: TGTGCCAGCAGTTCAACAGGGATAAATGGAAACACCATATATTTT

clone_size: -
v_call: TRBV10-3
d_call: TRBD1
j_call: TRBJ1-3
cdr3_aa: CAIRGTGLSGNTIYF
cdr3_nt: TGTGCCATCAGGGGGACAGGCCTCTCTGGAAACACCATATATTTT

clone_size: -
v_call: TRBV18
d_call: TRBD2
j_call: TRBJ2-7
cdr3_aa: CASSPTSGRVYEQYF
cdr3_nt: TGTGCCAGCTCACCGACTAGCGGGAGAGTTTACGAGCAGTACTTC

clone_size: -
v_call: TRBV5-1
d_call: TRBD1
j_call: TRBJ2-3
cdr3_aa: CASSLPGQGSTDTQYF
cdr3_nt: TGCGCCAGCAGCTTGCCTGGACAGGGTTCGACAGATACGCAGTATTTT

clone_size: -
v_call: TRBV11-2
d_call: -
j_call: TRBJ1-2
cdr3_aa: CASSLSGVYGYTF
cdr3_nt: TGTGCCAGCAGCTTGTCCGGGGTTTATGGCTACACCTTC

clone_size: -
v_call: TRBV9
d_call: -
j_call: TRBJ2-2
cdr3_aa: CASSVGVSQANTGELFF
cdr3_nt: TGTGCCAGCAGCGTAGGAGTTTCACAGGCGAACACCGGGGAGCTGTTTTTT

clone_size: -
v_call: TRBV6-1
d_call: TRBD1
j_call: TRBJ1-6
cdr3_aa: CASSKGQGVVLALHF
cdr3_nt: TGTGCCAGCAGTAAGGGACAGGGGGTAGTTTTAGCCCTCCACTTT

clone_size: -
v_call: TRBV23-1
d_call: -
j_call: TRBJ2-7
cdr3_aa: CASSHDVSYEQYF
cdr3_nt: TGCGCCAGCAGTCATGATGTCTCCTACGAGCAGTACTTC

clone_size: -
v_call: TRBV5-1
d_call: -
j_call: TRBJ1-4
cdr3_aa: CASSVGIPGEKLFF
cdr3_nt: TGCGCCAGCAGCGTCGGTATTCCGGGGGAAAAACTGTTTTTT

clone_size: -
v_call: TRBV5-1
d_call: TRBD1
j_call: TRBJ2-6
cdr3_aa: CASTGEGQGTPGANVLTF
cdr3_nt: TGCGCCAGCACGGGGGAGGGACAGGGTACTCCTGGGGCCAACGTCCTGACTTTC

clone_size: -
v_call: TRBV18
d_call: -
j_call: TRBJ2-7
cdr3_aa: CASSKGINEQYF
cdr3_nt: TGTGCCAGCTCAAAGGGGATCAACGAGCAGTACTTC

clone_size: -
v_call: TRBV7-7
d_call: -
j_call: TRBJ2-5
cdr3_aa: CASSLGQGSIQETQYF
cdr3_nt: TGTGCTAGCAGCCTGGGGCAGGGGAGTATCCAAGAGACCCAGTACTTC

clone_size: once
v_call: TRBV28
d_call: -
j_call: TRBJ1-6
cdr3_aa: CASSLLYNSPLHF
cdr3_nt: TGTGCCAGCAGTTTACTCTATAATTCACCCCTCCACTTT